The entry below gives a single T cell receptor (beta chain) sequence along with its context. It has no known antigen specificity. Base qualities were left out, and no much larger clone turns up one base away. TCRbeta CDR3 regions were amplified from genomic DNA using the immunoSEQ Assay, a bias-controlled multiplex PCR. As for the authors' bioinformatics: Nucleated cell counts per sample were estimated from amplification of reference gene primers within the assay. To quantify the absolute abundance of each unique TCRbeta CDR3 rearrangement, sequence reads were collapsed and filtered. For each sample, productive Simpson clonality was calculated by taking the square root of Simpson's diversity index across productive rearrangements. The source is immuneACCESS, and TCRdb retained only in-frame sequences with V and J called. Part of the clones is not carried over; for the studies checked, unresolved V genes explain less than half of this, and the remainder is unexplained. V and J calls and clone size are given by that table; D and trimming were obtained from the DNA. The sample table lists 300,000 to 400,000 clones, around 85% of them with a count of one. The top ten hold 1.9% of the sample.

Enrolling through a virtual design, the prospective study's participants ranged in age from roughly 18 to 89 years and lived across around 25 United States geographic areas. In the prospective study, cohorts were assigned on the basis of participant-reported clinical history obtained from a screening survey and a study questionnaire. A participant counted as exposed if, within 2 weeks of entering the study, that participant had been in contact with someone who had a PCR-confirmed or clinician-diagnosed COVID-19 case. Mobile phlebotomists in the prospective study collected whole blood, serum and a nasopharyngeal or oropharyngeal swab from every participant. Over a 2-month period, participants in the prospective study had the option of providing additional blood draws and questionnaires. Before DNA extraction, prospective study blood samples were shipped either frozen or at room temperature. At the junction V is shortened by 3 bases and J by 2 bases, with 12 bases in between. The CDR3 covers 15 residues, taking in both the cysteine and the phenylalanine. CDR3 DNA only is kept here, 45 bases in frame from base 1. The germline V gene gives CDR1 as SGHTA and CDR2 as FQGTGA.

This sample is drawn from a study of blood T cell repertoires in COVID-19 (dated by TCRdb to about 2020). Turning to the overall study: Samples from collaborators originated in the United States, Italy and Spain and spanned both the acute and convalescent phases of COVID-19. Samples came from the ongoing ImmuneRACE study (first 160 participants) plus 1,254 subjects from 6 global collaborators. Sample metadata almost always included a de-identified subject ID, COVID-19 status, age in years and sex. The prospective study material was composed of cDNA or gDNA derived from T cells, B-cell-depleted T cells, or PBMCs. The repertoires were released in a freely available public database meant as a resource for research on the immune response to SARS-CoV-2. Where available, HLA class I and class II types were obtained from metadata supplied by the sample provider rather than from assay-based typing. Subjects who had been exposed to COVID-19, were actively infected with it, or had recovered from it provided the deeply sampled blood TCRbeta repertoires that made up the dataset.

Overall study results and their limits: The amount of clinical and demographic metadata varied by source and participant and was provided uncurated.

The sequencing input was PBMCs or T cells enriched from blood (not recorded which). This sequence originates from a woman aged 30 to 39 who had been exposed to COVID-19. The chain uses TRBV7-3 and TRBJ2-3; the best D guess is TRBD2, with 7 bases matching. The DNA sequence is TGTGCCAGCAGCTTTCGCCGGGGGGCCACAGATACGCAGTATTTT. This encodes CASSFRRGATDTQYF.